A single sample is the source of the 22 T cell receptor beta chains below, sequenced in a study of T cells after yellow fever vaccination. TCRdb reprocessed the 5' RACE reads with MiXCR, giving one entry per CDR3 protein. The table shows some 350,000 distinct CDR3 sequences, with almost 4% occurring only once. The starting material was PBMCs, obtained 5 days after the yellow fever booster vaccination. These receptors all come from a man aged 18 to 29 who received the YFV17D yellow fever vaccine.

This clonotype showed up just a few times. This chain joins TRBV20-1 and TRBJ1-6; TRBD1 is a possible D gene (5 bases). Germline-derived CDR1 and CDR2 are DFQATT and SNEGSKA (reference sequence). V dropped 6 bases and J dropped 9 bases, with 18 bases sitting between them. The CDR3 extends over 14 amino acids. The CDR3 spells CSAPPEGHGSPLHF. CDR3 in DNA: TGCAGTGCCCCCCCGGAGGGGCACGGTTCACCCCTCCACTTT.

This clonotype has a handful of counts. The chain employs TRBV7-8 and TRBJ2-2; 10 nucleotides match TRBD2. Germline loops: CDR1 SGHVS, CDR2 FQNEAQ. The CDR3 is 16 amino acids. J was trimmed by 6 bases and V by 2 bases; bases with no gene match: 6. In nucleotides, the CDR3 is TGTGCCAGCAGCTTACGAATAGCGGGGGGAGCCGGGGAGCTGTTTTTT. It specifies CASSLRIAGGAGELFF. Drawing the rest from reference TRBV7-8 and TRBJ2-2, the complete variable domain is GAGVSQSPRYKVAKRGQDVALRCDPISGHVSLFWYQQALGQGPEFLTYFQNEAQLDKSGLPSDRFFAERPEGSVSTLKIQRTQQEDSAVYLCASSLRIAGGAGELFFGEGSRLTVL.

The sample holds many counts of this clonotype. The CDR3 DNA reads TGTGCCAGCAGCCAAGATGGGAACGGGCCATACGAGCAGTACGTC. Its protein is CASSQDGNGPYEQYV. The chain links TRBV4-2 to TRBJ2-7; unclear D gene. V was pared by 0 bases and J by 4 bases, with 13 bases between. Germline V gene sequence: CDR1 LGHNA, CDR2 YNFKEQ. The CDR3 is 15 residues long.

The chain is built from TRBV11-2 and TRBJ2-3, with 8 bases that match TRBD2. V was clipped by 4 bases and J by 2 bases; unmatched bases: 5. This CDR3 has 15 amino acids. Looked up from germline, CDR1 is SGHAT and CDR2 is FQNNGV. The CDR3 protein is CASSSGGGTTDTQYF. The CDR3 bases are TGTGCCAGCAGCTCGGGCGGGGGGACCACAGATACGCAGTATTTT.

This clonotype was detected only a few times. The CDR3 bases are TGTGCCAGCAGCTCGACGTCAGGGTACACTGAAGCTTTCTTT. This translates into CASSSTSGYTEAFF. This rearrangement joins TRBV7-2 to TRBJ1-1, with a possible D match to TRBD1 (5 bases). The germline CDR1 and CDR2 sequences are SGHTA and FQGNSA. The ends were cut back, 4 bases at V and 3 bases at J, with 12 bases in the middle. This CDR3 spans 14 amino acids.

This clonotype was recorded at least ten times. V and J are TRBV5-1 and TRBJ2-3; D is unclear. V lost 1 base and J 1 base, leaving 7 bases between the germline ends. There are 14 residues in the CDR3. Germline CDR1 is SGHRS and CDR2 is YFSETQ. DNA for the CDR3: TGCGCCAGCAGCTTGCTCACAGGCACAGATACGCAGTATTTT. It is translated as CASSLLTGTDTQYF.

This chain uses TRBV7-3 with TRBJ1-1; perhaps TRBD1 as D (5 bases). Trimming shortened V by 5 bases and J by 2 bases, and 9 bases separated the two germline ends. Germline-derived CDR1 and CDR2 are SGHTA and FQGTGA. The CDR3 has 13 residues. The CDR3 sequence is CASSTDRNTEAFF. The CDR3 nucleotides read TGTGCCAGCAGCACAGACAGAAACACTGAAGCTTTCTTT.

The chain's CDR3 is CASSYDARDINQPQHF. CDR3 nucleotides: TGTGCCAGCAGTTACGACGCCCGGGACATTAATCAGCCCCAGCATTTT. V usage is TRBV6-2 or TRBV6-3 and J usage is TRBJ1-5; D might be TRBD1 (6 bases). Germline CDR1 and CDR2: MNHEY and SVGEGT. This CDR3 spans 16 amino acids. V gave up 2 bases and J gave up 4 bases, with 15 bases separating them.

This clonotype has only a few counts. This chain links TRBV4-1 with TRBJ2-2; 10 nucleotides agree with TRBD2. V was pared by 6 bases and J by 6 bases, with 7 bases of the junction left unmatched. Germline loops: CDR1 MGHRA, CDR2 YSYEKL. CDR3 length: 15 residues. The CDR3 nucleotides are TGCGCCAGCAGTCCGAGCGGGGGGGCCGCCGGGGAGCTGTTTTTT. It translates to CASSPSGGAAGELFF.

This clonotype was seen at least ten times. The chain is built from TRBV7-2 and TRBJ2-5, with D tentatively TRBD2 (7 bases). This CDR3 comprises 14 residues. Germline assignment: CDR1 SGHTA and CDR2 FQGNSA. Trimming removed 3 bases from V and 4 bases from J, with 12 bases in between. CDR3 region: CASSLGGGRETQYF. The CDR3 DNA sequence: TGTGCCAGCAGCTTGGGGGGGGGGCGAGAGACCCAGTACTTC. Based on the CDR3 plus reference TRBV7-2 and TRBJ2-5, the full variable domain is GAGVSQSPSNKVTEKGKDVELRCDPISGHTALYWYRQSLGQGLEFLIYFQGNSAPDKSGLPSDRFSAERTGGSVSTLTIQRTQQEDSAVYLCASSLGGGRETQYFGPGTRLLVL.

This clonotype showed up just a few times. The chain couples TRBV12-3 or TRBV12-4 to TRBJ2-3; TRBD1 agrees at 8 bases. The CDR3 covers 16 residues. Losses at the gene ends were 7 bases for V and 3 bases for J; bases not matched to a gene: 12. The CDR3 loop reads CASNPEERTGTDTQYF. CDR3 coding DNA: TGTGCCAGCAACCCGGAAGAGAGGACAGGGACAGATACGCAGTATTTT.

This clonotype was recorded many times. The chain links TRBV10-2 to TRBJ2-1; TRBD2 agrees at 11 bases. This CDR3 is 15 amino acids long. CDR1 is WSHSY and CDR2 is SAAADI in the germline V gene. The V and J ends lost 7 bases and 10 bases, in that order; junction bases with no gene match: 12. The CDR3 DNA follows: TGCGCCAGCATTACCCTTAGCGGGGGGGCCGGGGAGCAGTTCTTC. It codes for CASITLSGGAGEQFF.

There are a few counts of this clonotype. This chain links TRBV11-2 with TRBJ2-7; 8 bases match TRBD2. Trimming removed 5 bases from V and 4 bases from J; junction bases left unmatched: 13. From germline, CDR1 is SGHAT and CDR2 FQNNGV. This CDR3 is built from 16 residues. Written as DNA, the CDR3 is TGTGCCAGCAGCCAAGGGACTAGAAGCTTGGAATACGAGCAGTACTTC. Translation: CASSQGTRSLEYEQYF.

The rearrangement uses TRBV20-1 and TRBJ2-3; either TRBD1 or TRBD2 may supply D (5 bases each). V was clipped by 6 bases and J by 5 bases, with 18 bases between them. Germline V gene sequence: CDR1 DFQATT, CDR2 SNEGSKA (reference sequence). CDR3 length: 14 amino acids. The CDR3 bases are TGCAGTGCCTACCGAGGGGTAGAAATAGATACGCAGTATTTT. Its translation is CSAYRGVEIDTQYF.

The rearrangement uses TRBV7-2 and TRBJ1-2; D might be TRBD1 (5 bases). CDR3 size: 14 residues. Germline V gene lookup returns CDR1 SGHTA and CDR2 FQGNSA. V gave up 4 bases and J gave up 7 bases, with 16 bases separating them. The CDR3 region is CASSSDSLPSGYTF. DNA for the CDR3: TGTGCCAGCAGCTCCGACAGTCTGCCCTCTGGCTACACCTTC.

This clonotype was seen a few times. The CDR3 sequence: CASSHLAASGGAQYF. CDR3 sequence (DNA): TGTGCCAGCAGCCACTTGGCGGCTAGCGGGGGGGCGCAGTATTTT. The V and J genes are TRBV7-9 and TRBJ2-3; 12 bases fit TRBD2. The CDR3 sequence is 15 residues long. Germline values: CDR1 SEHNR, CDR2 FQNEAQ (reference sequence). Germline trimming cut 5 bases from V and 10 bases from J; bases unmatched to any gene: 10.

This clonotype was detected a few times. The chain couples TRBV7-2 to TRBJ2-7, with 9 bases matching TRBD2. Germline CDR1 and CDR2: SGHTA and FQGNSA. Trimming cost V 5 bases and J 4 bases; bases outside gene matches: 6. CDR3 size: 14 residues. CDR3 bases: TGTGCCAGCAGCAAGACTAGCGGTACTTACGAGCAGTACGTC. Its translation is CASSKTSGTYEQYV.

At least ten counts were recorded for this clonotype. This rearrangement joins TRBV7-2 to TRBJ2-1, with TRBD2 identical over 10 bases. There are 17 residues in the CDR3. V gave up 5 bases and J gave up 9 bases; unmatched junction bases: 16. Per the germline V gene, CDR1 is SGHTA and CDR2 is FQGNSA. As DNA, the CDR3 is TGTGCCAGCAGCCCGACCAGCGAGCGGGGGGGCAAGGGTGAGCAGTTCTTC. Encoded protein: CASSPTSERGGKGEQFF.

The V and J genes are TRBV25-1 and TRBJ1-2; TRBD1 matches at 8 bases. The CDR3 has 15 residues. The germline V gene has CDR1 MGHDK and CDR2 SYGVNS. The J segment lost 0 bases and the V segment lost 7 bases, leaving 7 bases of the junction unmatched. CDR3 amino acids: CASMGQAHANYGYTF. As DNA, the CDR3 is TGTGCCAGCATGGGACAGGCTCACGCTAACTATGGCTACACCTTC.

The V gene is TRBV12-3 or TRBV12-4, the J gene TRBJ1-2; no definite D call. CDR3 length: 13 residues. Trimming left V 5 bases short and J 4 bases short, with 11 bases between. This CDR3 is CASSPRVSYGYTF. As DNA, the CDR3 is TGTGCCAGCAGTCCGCGGGTTAGCTATGGCTACACCTTC.

This clonotype was seen ten or more times. The chain couples TRBV29-1 to TRBJ1-2; D perhaps matches TRBD1 (5 bases). The CDR3 has 13 amino acids. Germline V gene data show CDR1 as SQVTM and CDR2 as ANQGSEA. V was trimmed by 4 bases and J by 8 bases, leaving 17 bases between them. The CDR3 reads CSVVPGPLEGYTF. CDR3 in DNA: TGCAGCGTTGTTCCAGGGCCTTTGGAGGGCTACACCTTC.

This clonotype was counted only a few times. The chain links TRBV4-3 to TRBJ1-1; D gene ambiguous. Trimming cost V 1 base and J 10 bases, with 19 bases left between them. The CDR3 length is 15 residues. The V gene's germline CDR1 is LGHNA and CDR2 YSLEER. The CDR3 DNA reads as TGCGCCAGCAGCCAAGGGACTCTTACGGGCAGCGTAGCTTTCTTT. Translating gives CASSQGTLTGSVAFF.